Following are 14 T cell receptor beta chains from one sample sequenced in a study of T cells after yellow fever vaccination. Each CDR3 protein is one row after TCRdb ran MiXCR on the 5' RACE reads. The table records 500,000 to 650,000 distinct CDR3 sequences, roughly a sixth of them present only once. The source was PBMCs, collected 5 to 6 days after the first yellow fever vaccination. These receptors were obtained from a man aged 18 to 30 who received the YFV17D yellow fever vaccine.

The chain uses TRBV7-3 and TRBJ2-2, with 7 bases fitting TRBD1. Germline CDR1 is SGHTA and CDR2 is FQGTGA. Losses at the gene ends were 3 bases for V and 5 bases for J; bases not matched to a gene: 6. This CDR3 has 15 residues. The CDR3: CASSFGQAETGELFF. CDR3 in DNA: TGTGCCAGCAGCTTCGGACAGGCGGAGACCGGGGAGCTGTTTTTT.

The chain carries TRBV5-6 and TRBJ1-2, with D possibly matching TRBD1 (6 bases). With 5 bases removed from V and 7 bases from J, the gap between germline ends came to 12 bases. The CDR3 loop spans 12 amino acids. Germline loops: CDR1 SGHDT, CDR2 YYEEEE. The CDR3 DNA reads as TGTGCCAGCAGGCAGGGGAGCATTGGCTACACCTTC. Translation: CASRQGSIGYTF.

The CDR3 DNA reads TGTGCCAGCAGCTTCTCAGTCGGGCTTCAGCCCCAGCATTTT. This sequence encodes CASSFSVGLQPQHF. The chain links TRBV5-5 to TRBJ1-5; the D is unclear. Trimming shortened V by 2 bases and J by 6 bases, and 12 bases separated the two germline ends. CDR3 size: 14 residues. CDR1 and CDR2 from the germline V gene are SGHKS and YYEKEE (reference sequence).

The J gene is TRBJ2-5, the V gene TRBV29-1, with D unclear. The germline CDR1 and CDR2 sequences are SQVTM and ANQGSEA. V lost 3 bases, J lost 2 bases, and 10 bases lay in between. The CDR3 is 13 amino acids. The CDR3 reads CSVDLRVQETQYF. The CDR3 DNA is TGCAGCGTTGATTTACGGGTACAAGAGACCCAGTACTTC.

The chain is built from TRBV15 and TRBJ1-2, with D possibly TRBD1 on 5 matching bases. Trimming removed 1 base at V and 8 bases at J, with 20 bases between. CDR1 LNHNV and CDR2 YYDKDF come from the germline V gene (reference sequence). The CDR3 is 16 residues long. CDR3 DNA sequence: TGTGCCACCAGCAGAGCCACTTTGCCGGACACGAACGGCTACACCTTC. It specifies CATSRATLPDTNGYTF.

Here the CDR3 DNA reads TGTGCCACCAGCAGCCAAGGAAGGGGTGAGACCCAGTACTTC. As protein: CATSSQGRGETQYF. V gene TRBV15 combines with J gene TRBJ2-5; D possibly corresponds to TRBD1 (5 bases). The CDR3 spans 14 residues. Trimming took off 3 bases at V and 5 bases at J, with 13 bases between the two ends. CDR1 is LNHNV and CDR2 is YYDKDF in the germline V gene (reference sequence).

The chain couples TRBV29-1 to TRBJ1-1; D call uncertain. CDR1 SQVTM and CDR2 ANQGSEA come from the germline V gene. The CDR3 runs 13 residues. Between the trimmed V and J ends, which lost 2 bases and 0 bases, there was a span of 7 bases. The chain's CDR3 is CSVERVMNTEAFF. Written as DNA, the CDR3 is TGCAGCGTTGAAAGGGTAATGAACACTGAAGCTTTCTTT.

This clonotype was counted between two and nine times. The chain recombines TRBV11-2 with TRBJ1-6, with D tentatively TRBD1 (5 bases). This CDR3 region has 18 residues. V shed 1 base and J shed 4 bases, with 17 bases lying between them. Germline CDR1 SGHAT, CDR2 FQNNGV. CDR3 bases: TGTGCCAGCAGCTTAGTTGTCAGGGACGGCTTGTATAATTCACCCCTCCACTTT. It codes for CASSLVVRDGLYNSPLHF.

The CDR3 region has the DNA TGTGCCAGCAGCGCCGGACAGTTTAATTCACCCCTCCACTTT. Protein: CASSAGQFNSPLHF. The V call is TRBV5-4, the J call TRBJ1-6; D perhaps matches TRBD1 (6 bases). This CDR3 comprises 14 residues. The V gene lost 4 bases and the J gene lost 6 bases, with 11 bases spanning the gap. The V gene's germline CDR1 is SGHNT and CDR2 YYREEE (reference sequence).

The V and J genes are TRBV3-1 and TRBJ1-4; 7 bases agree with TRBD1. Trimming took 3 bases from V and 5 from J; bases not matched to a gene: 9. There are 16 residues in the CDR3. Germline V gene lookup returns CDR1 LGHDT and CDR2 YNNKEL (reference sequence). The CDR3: CASSQSLDRLNEKLFF. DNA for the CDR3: TGTGCCAGCAGCCAGAGCTTGGACAGGCTGAATGAAAAACTGTTTTTT.

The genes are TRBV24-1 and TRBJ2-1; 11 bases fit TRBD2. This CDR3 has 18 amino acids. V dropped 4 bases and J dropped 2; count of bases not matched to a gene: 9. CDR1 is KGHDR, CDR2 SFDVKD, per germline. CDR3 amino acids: CATSDKTLAGGTYNEQFF. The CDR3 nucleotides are TGTGCCACCAGTGACAAAACGCTAGCGGGGGGAACCTACAATGAGCAGTTCTTC.

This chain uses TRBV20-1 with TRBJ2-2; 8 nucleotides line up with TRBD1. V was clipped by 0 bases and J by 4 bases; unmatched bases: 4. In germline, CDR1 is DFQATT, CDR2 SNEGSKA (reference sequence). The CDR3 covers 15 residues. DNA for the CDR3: TGCAGTGCTAGAGAAGGACAGGGATTCACCGGGGAGCTGTTTTTT. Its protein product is CSAREGQGFTGELFF.

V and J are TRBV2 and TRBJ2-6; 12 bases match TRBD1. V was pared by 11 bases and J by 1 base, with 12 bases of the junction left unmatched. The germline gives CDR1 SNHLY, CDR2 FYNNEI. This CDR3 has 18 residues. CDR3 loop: CAFTRRDRGLSGANVLTF. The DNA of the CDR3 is TGTGCCTTCACTCGACGGGACAGGGGGCTGTCTGGGGCCAACGTCCTGACTTTC.

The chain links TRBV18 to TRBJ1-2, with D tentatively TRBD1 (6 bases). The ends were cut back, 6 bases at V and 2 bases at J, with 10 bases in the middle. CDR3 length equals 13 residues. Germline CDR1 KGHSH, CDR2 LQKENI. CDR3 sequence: CASSSGQNYGYTF. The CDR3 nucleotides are TGTGCCAGCTCGTCGGGACAAAACTATGGCTACACCTTC. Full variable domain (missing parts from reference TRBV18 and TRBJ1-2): NAGVMQNPRHLVRRRGQEARLRCSPMKGHSHVYWYRQLPEEGLKFMVYLQKENIIDESGMPKERFSAEFPKEGPSILRIQQVVRGDSAAYFCASSSGQNYGYTFGSGTRLTVV.